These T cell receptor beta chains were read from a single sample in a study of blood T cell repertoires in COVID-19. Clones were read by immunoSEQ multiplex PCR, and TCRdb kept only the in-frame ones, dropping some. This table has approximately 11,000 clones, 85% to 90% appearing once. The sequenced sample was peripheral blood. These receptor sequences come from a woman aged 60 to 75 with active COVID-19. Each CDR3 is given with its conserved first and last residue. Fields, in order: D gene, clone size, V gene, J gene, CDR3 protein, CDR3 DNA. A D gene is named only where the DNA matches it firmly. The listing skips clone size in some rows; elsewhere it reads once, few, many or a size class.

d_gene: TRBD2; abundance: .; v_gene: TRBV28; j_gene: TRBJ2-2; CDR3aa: CASSLQAGGPNTGELFF; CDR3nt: TGTGCCAGCAGTTTACAAGCGGGGGGGCCAAACACCGGGGAGCTGTTTTTT
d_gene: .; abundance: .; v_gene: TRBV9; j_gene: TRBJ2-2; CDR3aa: CASSVGGGKTGELFF; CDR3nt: TGTGCCAGCAGCGTGGGGGGAGGTAAAACCGGGGAGCTGTTTTTT
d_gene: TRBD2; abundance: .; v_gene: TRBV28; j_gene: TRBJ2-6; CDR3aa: CASSLFLAASSGANVLTF; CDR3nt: TGTGCCAGCAGTTTGTTCCTAGCGGCAAGCTCTGGGGCCAACGTCCTGACTTTC
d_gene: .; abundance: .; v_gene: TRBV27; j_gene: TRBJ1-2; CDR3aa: CASSLRGQSYGYTF; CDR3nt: TGTGCCAGCAGTTTAAGAGGACAGAGCTATGGCTACACCTTC
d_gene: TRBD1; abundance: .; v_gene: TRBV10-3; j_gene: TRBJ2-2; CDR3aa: CAINPDRANTGELFF; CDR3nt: TGTGCCATCAATCCGGACAGGGCTAACACCGGGGAGCTGTTTTTT
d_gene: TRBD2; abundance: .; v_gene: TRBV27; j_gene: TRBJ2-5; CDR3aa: CASSFYLAGGRETQYF; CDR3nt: TGTGCCAGCAGTTTCTACTTAGCGGGAGGCAGAGAGACCCAGTACTTC
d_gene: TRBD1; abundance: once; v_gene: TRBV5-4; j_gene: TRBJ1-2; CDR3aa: CASRDTGGPYGYTF; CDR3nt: TGTGCCAGCAGGGACACAGGGGGCCCCTATGGCTACACCTTC
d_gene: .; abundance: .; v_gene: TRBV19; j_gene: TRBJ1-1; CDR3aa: CASSVGGVIVGNTEAFF; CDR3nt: TGTGCCAGTAGCGTCGGGGGGGTTATAGTTGGGAACACTGAAGCTTTCTTT
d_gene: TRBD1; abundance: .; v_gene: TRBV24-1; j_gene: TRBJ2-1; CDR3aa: CATSDDRVNEQFF; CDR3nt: TGTGCCACCAGTGATGACAGGGTCAATGAGCAGTTCTTC
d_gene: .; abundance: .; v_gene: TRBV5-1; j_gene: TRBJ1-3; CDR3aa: CASSPQSSNTIYF; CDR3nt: TGCGCCAGCAGCCCACAGTCGTCAAACACCATATATTTT
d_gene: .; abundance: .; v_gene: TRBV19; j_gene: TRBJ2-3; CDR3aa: CASSMSHETDTQYF; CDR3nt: TGTGCCAGTAGTATGAGTCACGAAACAGATACGCAGTATTTT
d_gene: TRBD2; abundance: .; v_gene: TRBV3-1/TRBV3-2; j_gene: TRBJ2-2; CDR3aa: CASPSDPSGAPSSGELFF; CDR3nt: TGTGCCAGTCCATCCGACCCGAGCGGGGCTCCGTCCTCCGGGGAGCTGTTTTTT
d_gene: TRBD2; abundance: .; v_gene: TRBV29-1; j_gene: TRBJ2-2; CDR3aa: CSVGGGLGDPGELFF; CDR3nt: TGCAGCGTTGGGGGGGGACTAGGCGATCCCGGGGAGCTGTTTTTT
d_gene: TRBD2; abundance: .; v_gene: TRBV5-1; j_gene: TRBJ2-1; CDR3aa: CASSLESQAGEDKFF; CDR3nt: TGCGCCAGCAGCTTGGAGTCCCAAGCGGGAGAAGATAAGTTCTTC
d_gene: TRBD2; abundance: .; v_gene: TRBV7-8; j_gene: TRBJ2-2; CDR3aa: CASSLVFMGGGSTGELFF; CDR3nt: TGTGCCAGCAGCTTAGTGTTTATGGGCGGGGGGTCGACCGGGGAGCTGTTTTTT
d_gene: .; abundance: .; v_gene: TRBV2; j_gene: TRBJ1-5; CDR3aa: CASSDSRRSNQPQHF; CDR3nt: TGTGCCAGCAGTGATAGCCGCAGAAGTAATCAGCCCCAGCATTTT
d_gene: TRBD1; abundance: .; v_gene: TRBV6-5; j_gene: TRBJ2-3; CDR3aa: CASTSRQGPDTQYF; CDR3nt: TGTGCCAGCACCAGCCGACAGGGACCAGATACGCAGTATTTT
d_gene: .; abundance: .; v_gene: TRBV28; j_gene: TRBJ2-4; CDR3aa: CASSFPTGAKNIQYF; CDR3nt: TGTGCCAGCAGTTTCCCCACGGGGGCCAAAAACATTCAGTACTTC
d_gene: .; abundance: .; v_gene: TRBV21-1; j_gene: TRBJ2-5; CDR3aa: CASSNLGPAWETQYF; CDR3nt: TGTGCCAGCAGCAATCTGGGCCCGGCCTGGGAGACCCAGTACTTC
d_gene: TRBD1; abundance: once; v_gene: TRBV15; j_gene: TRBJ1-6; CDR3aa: CATSRDPGQGNSPLHF; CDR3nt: TGTGCCACCAGCAGAGACCCTGGACAGGGTAATTCACCCCTCCACTTT
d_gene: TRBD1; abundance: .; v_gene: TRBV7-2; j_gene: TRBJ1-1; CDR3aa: CASSPGQGNTEAFF; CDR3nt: TGTGCCAGCAGCCCGGGACAGGGCAACACTGAAGCTTTCTTT
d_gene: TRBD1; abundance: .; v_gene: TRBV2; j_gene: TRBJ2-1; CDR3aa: CASSEYGGQGAYNEQFF; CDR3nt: TGTGCCAGCAGTGAATATGGAGGACAGGGGGCTTACAATGAGCAGTTCTTC
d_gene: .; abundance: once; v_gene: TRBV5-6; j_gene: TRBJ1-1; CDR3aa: CASSLGTTNTEAFF; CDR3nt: TGTGCCAGCAGCCTCGGGACAACGAACACTGAAGCTTTCTTT
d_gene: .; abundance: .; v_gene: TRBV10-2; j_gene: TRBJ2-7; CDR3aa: CASRQGEQYF; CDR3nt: TGCGCCAGCCGCCAGGGTGAGCAGTACTTC
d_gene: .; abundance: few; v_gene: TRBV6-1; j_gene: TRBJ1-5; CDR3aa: CASSERGRSNQPQHF; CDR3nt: TGTGCCAGCAGTGAAAGGGGCAGGAGCAATCAGCCCCAGCATTTT
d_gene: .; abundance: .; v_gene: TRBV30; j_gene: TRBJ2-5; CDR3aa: CAWRGQQETQYF; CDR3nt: TGTGCCTGGAGAGGACAGCAAGAGACCCAGTACTTC
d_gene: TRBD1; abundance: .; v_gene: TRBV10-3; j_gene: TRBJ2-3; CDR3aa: CAISQTGSTSTDTQYF; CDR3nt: TGTGCCATCAGTCAGACAGGGAGTACTAGCACAGATACGCAGTATTTT
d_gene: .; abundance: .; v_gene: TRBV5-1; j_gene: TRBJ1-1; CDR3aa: CASSSTTGNTEAFF; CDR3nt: TGCGCCAGCAGCTCAACGACAGGGAACACTGAAGCTTTCTTT
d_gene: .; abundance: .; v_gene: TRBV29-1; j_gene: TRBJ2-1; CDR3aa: CSAHWGVRDEQFF; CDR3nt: TGCAGCGCCCACTGGGGGGTTCGGGATGAGCAGTTCTTC
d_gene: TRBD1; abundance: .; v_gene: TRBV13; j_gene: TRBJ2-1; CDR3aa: CASSFWTGGNEQFF; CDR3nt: TGTGCCAGCAGCTTCTGGACAGGAGGCAATGAGCAGTTCTTC
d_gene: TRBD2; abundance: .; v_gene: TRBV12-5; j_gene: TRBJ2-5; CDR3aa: CASGSGLAGKQETQYF; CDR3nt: TGTGCTAGTGGTTCCGGACTAGCGGGAAAACAAGAGACCCAGTACTTC
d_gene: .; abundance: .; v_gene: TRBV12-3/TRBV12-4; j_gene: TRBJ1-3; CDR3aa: CASTKHGNTIYF; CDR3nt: TGTGCCAGCACCAAGCATGGAAACACCATATATTTT
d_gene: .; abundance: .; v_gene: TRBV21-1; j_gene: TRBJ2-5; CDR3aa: CASSIRDSYQETQYF; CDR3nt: TGTGCCAGCAGCATTCGTGACTCGTACCAAGAGACCCAGTACTTC
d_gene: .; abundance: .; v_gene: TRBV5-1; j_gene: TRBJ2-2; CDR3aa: CASSLEAGVRTGELFF; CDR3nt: TGCGCCAGCAGCTTGGAGGCAGGGGTACGCACCGGGGAGCTGTTTTTT
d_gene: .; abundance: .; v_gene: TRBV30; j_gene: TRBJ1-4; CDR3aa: CAWRQDGEKLFF; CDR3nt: TGTGCCTGGAGGCAGGATGGGGAAAAACTGTTTTTT
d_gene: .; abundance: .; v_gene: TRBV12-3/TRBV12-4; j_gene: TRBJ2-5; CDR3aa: CASSFGETQYF; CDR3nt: TGTGCCAGCAGTTTCGGAGAGACCCAGTACTTC
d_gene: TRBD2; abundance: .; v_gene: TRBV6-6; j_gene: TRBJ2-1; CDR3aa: CASSYTGRNDNEQFF; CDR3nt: TGTGCCAGCAGTTACACCGGGAGGAACGACAATGAGCAGTTCTTC
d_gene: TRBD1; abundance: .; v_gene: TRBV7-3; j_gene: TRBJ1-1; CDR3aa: CASSGGTGLTEAFF; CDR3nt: TGTGCCAGCAGCGGGGGGACAGGATTAACTGAAGCTTTCTTT
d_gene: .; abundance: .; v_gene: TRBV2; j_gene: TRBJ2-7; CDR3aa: CASSGLRYEQYF; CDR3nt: TGTGCCAGCAGTGGGCTCAGATACGAGCAGTACTTC
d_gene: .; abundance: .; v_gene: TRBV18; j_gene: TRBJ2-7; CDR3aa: CASSSGIEDEQYF; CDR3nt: TGTGCCAGCTCATCGGGAATTGAGGACGAGCAGTACTTC
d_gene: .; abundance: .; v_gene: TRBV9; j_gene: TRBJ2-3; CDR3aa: CASSVGSTGGTDTQYF; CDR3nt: TGTGCCAGCAGCGTAGGATCCACGGGGGGCACAGATACGCAGTATTTT
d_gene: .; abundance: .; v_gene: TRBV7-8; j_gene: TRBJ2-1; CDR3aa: CASSLLLAENQFF; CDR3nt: TGTGCCAGCAGCTTACTATTAGCGGAGAATCAGTTCTTC
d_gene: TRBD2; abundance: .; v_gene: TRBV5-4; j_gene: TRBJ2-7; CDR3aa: CASSLGQRGDYEQYF; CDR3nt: TGTGCCAGCAGCTTGGGACAGCGGGGAGACTACGAGCAGTACTTC
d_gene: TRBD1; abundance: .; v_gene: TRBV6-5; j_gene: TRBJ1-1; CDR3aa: CASSFGQVNTEAFF; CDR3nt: TGTGCCAGCAGTTTCGGACAGGTTAACACTGAAGCTTTCTTT
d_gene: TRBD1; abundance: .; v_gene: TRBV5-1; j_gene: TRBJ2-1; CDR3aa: CASSPGTGNNRNEQFF; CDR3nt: TGCGCCAGCAGCCCCGGGACAGGGAATAATAGGAATGAGCAGTTCTTC
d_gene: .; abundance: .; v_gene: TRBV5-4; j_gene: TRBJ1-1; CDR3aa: CASSSRLGPEAFF; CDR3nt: TGTGCCAGCAGCTCCCGACTTGGCCCTGAAGCTTTCTTT
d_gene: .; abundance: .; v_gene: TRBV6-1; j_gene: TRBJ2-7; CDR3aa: CASSVLGLLSSYEQYF; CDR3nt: TGTGCCAGCAGTGTACTGGGACTGCTCAGCTCCTACGAGCAGTACTTC
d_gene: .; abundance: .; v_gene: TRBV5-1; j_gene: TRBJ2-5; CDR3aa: CASSSGLSEETQYF; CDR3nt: TGCGCCAGCAGCTCGGGACTCTCGGAGGAGACCCAGTACTTC
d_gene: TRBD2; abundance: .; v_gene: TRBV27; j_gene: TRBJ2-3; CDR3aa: CASSLQAGRTDTQYF; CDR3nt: TGTGCCAGCAGTCTACAAGCGGGAAGGACAGATACGCAGTATTTT
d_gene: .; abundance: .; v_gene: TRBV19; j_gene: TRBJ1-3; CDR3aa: CASSNTGTVDTIYF; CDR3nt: TGTGCCAGTAGCAACACGGGAACGGTGGACACCATATATTTT
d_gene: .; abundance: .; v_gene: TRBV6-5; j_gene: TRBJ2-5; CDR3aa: CASSYSQLQETQYF; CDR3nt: TGTGCCAGCAGTTACTCACAGCTACAAGAGACCCAGTACTTC
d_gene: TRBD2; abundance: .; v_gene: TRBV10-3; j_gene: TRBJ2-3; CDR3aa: CAISDVGGLAGGALDTQYF; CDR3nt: TGTGCCATCAGTGATGTGGGCGGACTAGCGGGGGGCGCCTTGGATACGCAGTATTTT
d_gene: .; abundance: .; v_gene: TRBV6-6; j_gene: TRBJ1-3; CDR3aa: CASSYTRDIGNTIYF; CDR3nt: TGTGCCAGCAGTTACACCAGGGACATTGGAAACACCATATATTTT
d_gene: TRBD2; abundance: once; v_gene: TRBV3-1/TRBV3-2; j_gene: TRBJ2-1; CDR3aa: CASSQASGRINEQFF; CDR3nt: TGTGCCAGCAGCCAAGCTAGCGGGAGGATTAATGAGCAGTTCTTC
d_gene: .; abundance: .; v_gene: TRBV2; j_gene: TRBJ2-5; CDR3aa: CATNWGPQETQYF; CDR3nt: TGTGCCACCAACTGGGGCCCACAAGAGACCCAGTACTTC
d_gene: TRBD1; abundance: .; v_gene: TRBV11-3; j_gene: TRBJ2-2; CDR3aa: CASSLGKGTAANTGELFF; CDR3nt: TGTGCCAGCAGCTTAGGAAAAGGGACAGCCGCGAACACCGGGGAGCTGTTTTTT
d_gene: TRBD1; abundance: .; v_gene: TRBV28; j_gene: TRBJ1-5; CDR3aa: CASSFAGGSFQPQHF; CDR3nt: TGTGCCAGCAGTTTTGCAGGGGGATCCTTCCAGCCCCAGCATTTT
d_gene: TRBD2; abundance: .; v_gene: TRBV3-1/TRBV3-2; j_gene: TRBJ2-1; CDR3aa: CASSQEGEGHNEQFF; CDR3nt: TGTGCCAGCAGCCAAGAGGGGGAGGGCCACAATGAGCAGTTCTTC